Listed here are 21 T cell receptor beta chains from one sample, sequenced in a study of CD8 T cells in Susac syndrome. After extraction with the RNeasy kit, about 0.45 to 1 ug of the RNA was reverse transcribed using random hexamers. TCRdb analysed the immunoSEQ multiplex PCR reads with MiXCR anew, one entry per CDR3 protein. This sample has about 130,000 distinct CDR3 sequences, with 95% found just once. The sample comprised CD8+ T cells from PBMCs. These receptors originate from a human donor with Susac syndrome.

This chain connects TRBV29-1 to TRBJ2-3; D unresolved. Germline V CDR1 and CDR2: SQVTM, ANQGSEA. The CDR3 totals 13 residues. V shed 4 bases and J shed 2 bases, with 10 bases lying between them. Written as DNA, the CDR3 is TGCAGCGTTGTGCCGGGCTACACAGATACGCAGTATTTT. It codes for CSVVPGYTDTQYF.

V and J are TRBV11-3 and TRBJ2-7; D might be TRBD1 (5 bases). V was cut by 0 bases and J by 6 bases, with 18 bases left in between. Germline-derived CDR1 and CDR2 are SGHNT and YENEEA. This CDR3 has 16 amino acids. The CDR3 sequence is CASSLDTWGQSTEQYF. Written as DNA, the CDR3 is TGTGCCAGCAGCTTAGATACGTGGGGCCAATCAACCGAGCAGTACTTC.

The V call is TRBV27, the J call TRBJ2-7; possible D gene TRBD1, 5 bases. This CDR3 region has 17 residues. Per the germline V gene, CDR1 is MNHEY and CDR2 is SMNVEV (reference sequence). Deletions cut 1 base from V and 0 bases from J, with 16 bases between. CDR3 sequence: CASSLYLDRSYSYEQYF. CDR3 sequence (DNA): TGTGCCAGCAGTTTATATCTCGACAGATCTTACTCCTACGAGCAGTACTTC.

The chain employs TRBV9 and TRBJ1-1; a weak D match, TRBD1 (6 bases). CDR3 length equals 13 residues. Germline V CDR1 and CDR2: SGDLS, YYNGEE. The germline V and J ends were trimmed by 0 bases and 4 bases, with 7 bases remaining between them. This CDR3 reads CASSVEGVTEAFF. Written as DNA, the CDR3 is TGTGCCAGCAGCGTAGAGGGGGTCACTGAAGCTTTCTTT.

This chain connects TRBV6-5 to TRBJ2-2; no definite D call. CDR1 and CDR2 (germline): MNHEY, SVGAGI. The CDR3 is 13 residues long. Trimming left V 5 bases short and J 4 bases short, with 8 bases between. The CDR3 region is CASSPSVTGELFF. The CDR3 DNA follows: TGTGCCAGCAGTCCGTCGGTCACCGGGGAGCTGTTTTTT.

The J gene is TRBJ2-5, the V gene TRBV9, with TRBD2 matching over 9 bases. J lost 4 bases, V lost 5 bases, and 12 bases had no gene match. Germline-derived CDR1 and CDR2 are SGDLS and YYNGEE. This CDR3 has 16 amino acids. The CDR3 loop is CASSSTSREGGETQYF. The CDR3 DNA reads as TGTGCCAGCAGTTCAACCTCGCGGGAGGGCGGAGAGACCCAGTACTTC. Supplemented by reference TRBV9 and TRBJ2-5, the full variable domain reads DSGVTQTPKHLITATGQRVTLRCSPRSGDLSVYWYQQSLDQGLQFLIQYYNGEERAKGNILERFSAQQFPDLHSELNLSSLELGDSALYFCASSSTSREGGETQYFGPGTRLLVL.

The rearrangement uses TRBV3-1 and TRBJ2-1; TRBD2 might be the D (5 bases). Germline CDR1 is LGHDT and CDR2 is YNNKEL (reference sequence). The CDR3 is made up of 14 amino acids. V lost 7 bases to trimming and J lost 6 bases, with 16 bases between them. CDR3 sequence: CASTPSEAGNEQFF. CDR3 in DNA: TGTGCCAGCACGCCTTCGGAGGCCGGCAATGAGCAGTTCTTC.

J is TRBJ2-1 and V is TRBV29-1, with 8 bases lining up with TRBD2. Germline CDR1 is SQVTM and CDR2 is ANQGSEA. V was pared by 7 bases and J by 3 bases, with 2 bases of the junction left unmatched. The CDR3 loop spans 12 amino acids. The CDR3 DNA reads TGCAGCGCCCTAGCGGGCTACAATGAGCAGTTCTTC. Its protein product is CSALAGYNEQFF.

This clonotype showed up just once. The chain uses TRBV27 and TRBJ1-1; D ambiguous. The V and J ends lost 2 bases and 6 bases respectively, with 7 bases between them. This CDR3 contains 12 residues. Germline V gene data show CDR1 as MNHEY and CDR2 as SMNVEV (reference sequence). The CDR3 region is CASSLPGAEAFF. The CDR3 nucleotides are TGTGCCAGCAGTTTACCCGGGGCTGAAGCTTTCTTT.

The V call is TRBV27, the J call TRBJ2-5, with D unresolved. Per the germline V gene, CDR1 is MNHEY and CDR2 is SMNVEV (reference sequence). V shed 0 bases and J shed 1 base, with 12 bases lying between them. The CDR3 consists of 16 residues. The CDR3 sequence is CASSLSFTPSQETQYF. The CDR3 DNA is TGTGCCAGCAGTTTATCGTTTACACCCTCCCAAGAGACCCAGTACTTC.

V is TRBV29-1 and J is TRBJ1-2; a possible D gene is TRBD1 (5 bases). The CDR3 has 14 residues. Germline V gene data show CDR1 as SQVTM and CDR2 as ANQGSEA. V gave up 0 bases and J gave up 5 bases, with 13 bases separating them. The CDR3 sequence: CSVEDPQGRYGYTF. The CDR3 DNA is TGCAGCGTTGAAGATCCCCAGGGACGGTATGGCTACACCTTC.

The chain carries TRBV9 and TRBJ2-1, with 9 bases lining up with TRBD2. This CDR3 spans 14 amino acids. Germline-derived CDR1 and CDR2 are SGDLS and YYNGEE. The V gene end was trimmed by 0 bases and the J gene end by 8 bases; junction bases not matched to a gene: 3. As DNA, the CDR3 is TGTGCCAGCAGCGTAGTGGCGGGGGGGGATGAGCAGTTCTTC. It translates to CASSVVAGGDEQFF.

The count of this clonotype is one. The chain employs TRBV29-1 and TRBJ2-7; D is unclear. The CDR3 runs to 13 residues. V gave up 3 bases and J gave up 3 bases, with 12 bases separating them. Germline V gives CDR1 SQVTM, CDR2 ANQGSEA. CDR3 nucleotides: TGCAGCGTTGAGGGCCCGGGCATCTACGAGCAGTACTTC. As protein: CSVEGPGIYEQYF.

The chain is built from TRBV14 and TRBJ2-2, with TRBD2 matching 7 bases. Trimming took 5 bases from V and 5 from J; bases not matched to a gene: 11. CDR3 size: 16 residues. CDR1 SGHDN and CDR2 FVKESK come from the germline V gene. CDR3 nucleotide sequence: TGTGCCAGCAGCACCCTGAAGCGGGATAAAACCGGGGAGCTGTTTTTT. This gives the protein CASSTLKRDKTGELFF.

The chain recombines TRBV30 with TRBJ1-1; D unresolved. Trimming left V 4 bases short and J 0 bases short, with 12 bases between. Germline-derived CDR1 and CDR2 are GTSNPN and SVGIG (reference sequence). CDR3 length: 14 amino acids. The CDR3 region has the DNA TGTGCCTGGACCTCCGGCAGCATGAACACTGAAGCTTTCTTT. It translates to CAWTSGSMNTEAFF.

The chain employs TRBV5-1 and TRBJ1-4; D not certain. The germline V gene has CDR1 SGHRS and CDR2 YFSETQ. This CDR3 comprises 14 residues. Between the trimmed V and J ends, which lost 0 bases and 6 bases, there was a span of 9 bases. CDR3 in DNA: TGCGCCAGCAGCTTGGGGGCGATGGATGAAAAACTGTTTTTT. It is translated as CASSLGAMDEKLFF.

The rearrangement links TRBV29-1 to TRBJ2-7; TRBD2 matches at 9 bases. The CDR3 contains 15 residues. Germline lookup yields CDR1 SQVTM and CDR2 ANQGSEA. The V and J ends lost 0 bases and 1 base, in that order; junction bases with no gene match: 4. In DNA, the CDR3 is TGCAGCGTTGAAGATGCCAGCGGGGGGTCCTACGAGCAGTACTTC. Translated, it gives CSVEDASGGSYEQYF.

The chain carries TRBV7-3 and TRBJ2-5, with 7 bases fitting TRBD1. CDR3 length: 12 residues. CDR1 SGHTA and CDR2 FQGTGA come from the germline V gene. J lost 3 bases, V lost 5 bases, and 0 bases had no gene match. The CDR3 DNA sequence: TGTGCCAGCAGCCAGGGGGAAGAGACCCAGTACTTC. Its translation: CASSQGEETQYF.

The rearrangement links TRBV13 to TRBJ2-5; D tentatively reads TRBD1 or TRBD2 (5 bases each). CDR1 is PRHDT and CDR2 is FYEKMQ in the germline V gene (reference sequence). The CDR3 is 13 amino acids. Trimming stripped 7 bases from V and 0 bases from J, with 9 bases between. The CDR3 reads CASNEGHQETQYF. The CDR3 DNA sequence: TGTGCCAGCAATGAGGGACACCAAGAGACCCAGTACTTC.

This sequence joins TRBV9 and TRBJ2-2, with D unclear. There are 13 residues in the CDR3. Trimming removed 8 bases at V and 5 bases at J, with 13 bases between. CDR1 and CDR2 (germline): SGDLS, YYNGEE. CDR3 sequence reads: CASRPSGTGELFF. Here the CDR3 DNA reads TGTGCCAGTCGGCCTTCTGGGACCGGGGAGCTGTTTTTT.

The genes are TRBV27 and TRBJ1-5, with D perhaps matching TRBD1 (5 bases). The CDR3 is made up of 16 amino acids. Germline V gives CDR1 MNHEY, CDR2 SMNVEV (reference sequence). V was clipped by 6 bases and J by 3 bases, with 18 bases between them. The CDR3 sequence is CASSRRVSGNNQPQHF. For the CDR3, the DNA is TGTGCCAGCAGCCGGCGGGTATCAGGGAACAATCAGCCCCAGCATTTT.